This entry features one TCR beta chain sequence. Its antigen is not identified. PCR was performed using 60 Vbeta and 13 Jbeta primers. Assay used: immunoSEQ multiplex PCR; TCRdb lists only in-frame clones, some missing. The sample consists of 100,000 to 120,000 clones, approximately 82% of them appearing once. The sample is drawn from a study of cytomegalovirus exposure and HLA in healthy donors. Study-wide context: Most genotyped donors, over 70% of fewer than 400, had Caucasian-associated genetic ancestry.

Points from the study as a whole: Clonal expansion was found to be greater in HLA-associated TCR beta chains than in equally common others in a later analysis.

The receptor was isolated from a man younger than 45 in good health and CMV-seropositive. The sample taken for sequencing was PBMCs.

CDR3 sequence: CASSRTGSSYEQYF. The CDR3 DNA is TGCGCCAGCAGCCGGACAGGAAGTTCCTACGAGCAGTACTTC. V gene TRBV4-3 combines with J gene TRBJ2-7; TRBD1 matches at 7 bases. There are 14 residues in the CDR3. The ends lost 4 bases at V and 1 base at J; junction bases unmatched: 4. CDR1 and CDR2 from the germline V gene are LGHNA and YSLEER.